Following are 28 T cell receptor beta chains from one sample sequenced in a study of CD8 T cells in ankylosing spondylitis. Regarding the study as a whole: Characteristic, it appeared, of ankylosing spondylitis blood was a TCR beta motif of several highly homologous variants.

TCRdb processed the 5' RACE reads anew with MiXCR; each CDR3 protein has one entry. The repertoire has around 770,000 distinct CDR3 sequences, roughly 19% of them found once; the top ten carry 15% to 20%. What these receptors recognize is not known. The specimen was blood, either unsorted or a sorted T cell fraction (not recorded which). The receptors shown here come from a male donor with ankylosing spondylitis.

The chain is built from TRBV5-1 and TRBJ1-1, with D perhaps matching TRBD1 (6 bases). The CDR3 is 16 amino acids. Germline V gives CDR1 SGHRS, CDR2 YFSETQ. V lost 2 bases and J 4 bases, leaving 18 bases between the germline ends. CDR3 amino acids: CASSFELGQGSTEAFF. CDR3 nucleotides: TGCGCCAGCAGCTTCGAACTAGGCCAGGGGAGCACTGAAGCTTTCTTT.

The chain uses TRBV6-1 and TRBJ2-3; the D gene is possibly TRBD1 (5 bases). V shed 3 bases and J shed 9 bases, with 13 bases lying between them. Germline loops: CDR1 MNHNS, CDR2 SASEGT. There are 13 residues in the CDR3. The CDR3 reads CASSDDRRGTQYF. The DNA for the CDR3 is TGTGCCAGCAGTGATGATCGAAGGGGAACGCAGTATTTT.

This sequence joins TRBV20-1 and TRBJ2-4; no firm D call. The CDR3 length is 12 residues. V lost 3 bases and J lost 2, with 5 bases in between. Looked up from germline, CDR1 is DFQATT and CDR2 is SNEGSKA (reference sequence). CDR3: CSASVTKNIQYF. DNA for the CDR3: TGCAGTGCTAGCGTAACCAAAAACATTCAGTACTTC.

A few counts support this clonotype. The chain combines TRBV5-1 with TRBJ2-1, with 7 bases aligning to TRBD1. The CDR3 sequence is 15 residues long. Germline CDR1 SGHRS, CDR2 YFSETQ. Trimming took 5 bases from V and 4 from J; bases not matched to a gene: 9. CDR3 bases: TGCGCCAGCAGACCTTCGGGACAGAATTACAATGAGCAGTTCTTC. This encodes CASRPSGQNYNEQFF.

At least ten counts were recorded for this clonotype. At one of its ends the junction is not consistent with the germline gene, which may arise from a read error. The rearrangement links TRBV5-1 to TRBJ1-1; TRBD1 might be the D (5 bases). CDR1 and CDR2 from the germline V gene are SGHRS and YFSETQ. The CDR3 runs to 15 residues. The CDR3 coding sequence is TGTGCCAGCAGCTTGGCCGGGGCAGCGAACACTGAAGCTTTCTTT. Its protein product is CASSLAGAANTEAFF. The full variable domain, rest sourced from reference TRBV5-1 and TRBJ1-1, is KAGVTQTPRYLIKTRGQQVTLSCSPISGHRSVSWYQQTPGQGLQFLFEYFSETQRNKGNFPGRFSGRQFSNSRSEMNVSTLELGDSALYLCASSLAGAANTEAFFGQGTRLTVV.

This clonotype occurred a few times. This chain links TRBV29-1 with TRBJ2-7; TRBD2 matches 10 bases. This CDR3 spans 12 amino acids. J lost 7 bases, V lost 8 bases, and 8 bases had no gene match. Germline V gene data show CDR1 as SQVTM and CDR2 as ANQGSEA. CDR3 region: CSSLAGEGEQYF. In DNA, the CDR3 is TGCAGCTCCCTAGCGGGAGAGGGTGAGCAGTACTTC.

The V and J genes are TRBV4-1 and TRBJ2-5; possibly TRBD1 for D (6 bases). This CDR3 spans 17 amino acids. Trimming took off 4 bases at V and 2 bases at J, with 20 bases between the two ends. Per germline, CDR1 MGHRA and CDR2 YSYEKL. CDR3 coding DNA: TGCGCCAGCAGCCTCCCGACAGGATACGTGGCTCAAGAGACCCAGTACTTC. Translated: CASSLPTGYVAQETQYF.

As regards this clonotype: It is likely a read error, because the conserved phenylalanine at the end of the CDR3 is missing. CDR3 DNA: TGTGCCAGCAGCCAAGATCTGAGATCCAGCACTGAAGCTTTCCTT. Translation: CASSQDLRSSTEAFL. The V gene is TRBV3-1, the J gene TRBJ1-1; D not resolved. CDR3 size: 15 residues. The V gene lost 0 bases and the J gene lost 4 bases, with 12 bases spanning the gap. The germline V gene has CDR1 LGHDT and CDR2 YNNKEL (reference sequence).

This clonotype was picked up many times. The chain carries TRBV5-1 and TRBJ2-3; D unresolved. With 1 base removed from V and 0 bases from J, the gap between germline ends came to 6 bases. The CDR3 length is 14 residues. The germline CDR1 and CDR2 sequences are SGHRS and YFSETQ. CDR3 sequence reads: CASSLLFSTDTQYF. The CDR3 DNA reads TGCGCCAGCAGCTTGTTGTTTAGCACAGATACGCAGTATTTT.

This chain's CDR3 is CASRQQGTNEQFF. In DNA, the CDR3 is TGTGCCAGCAGGCAACAGGGTACGAATGAGCAGTTCTTC. The J gene is TRBJ2-1, the V gene TRBV5-6; possible D gene TRBD1, 6 bases. This CDR3 has 13 amino acids. Germline V gives CDR1 SGHDT, CDR2 YYEEEE. V lost 5 bases and J 7 bases, leaving 13 bases between the germline ends.

This clonotype was seen a few times. The V and J genes are TRBV20-1 and TRBJ2-1, with 9 bases that match TRBD2. V lost 4 bases and J lost 3; bases outside the gene matches: 4. The CDR3 contains 14 residues. Germline loops: CDR1 DFQATT, CDR2 SNEGSKA (reference sequence). This chain's CDR3 is CSAILAGIYNEQFF. The CDR3 bases are TGCAGTGCTATTCTAGCGGGAATCTACAATGAGCAGTTCTTC.

The rearrangement links TRBV20-1 to TRBJ2-5; a possible D gene is TRBD2 (6 bases). The CDR3 is made up of 15 amino acids. Trimming shortened V by 0 bases and J by 4 bases, and 15 bases separated the two germline ends. Germline V gene lookup returns CDR1 DFQATT and CDR2 SNEGSKA (reference sequence). CDR3 sequence reads: CSARDGREISETQYF. The CDR3 DNA reads TGCAGTGCTAGAGATGGCCGGGAGATATCAGAGACCCAGTACTTC.

This clonotype was observed a few times. V gene TRBV20-1 combines with J gene TRBJ1-1; D is perhaps TRBD1 (6 bases). CDR1 and CDR2 (germline): DFQATT, SNEGSKA (reference sequence). CDR3 length equals 13 residues. The V end was cut by 5 bases, the J end by 1 base, with 11 bases between. The CDR3 region has the DNA TGCAGTGCTTATGGACAGCAGAACACTGAAGCTTTCTTT. This sequence encodes CSAYGQQNTEAFF.

Of note for this clonotype: Since a much larger clone is just one base distant, this may be a read error. The chain combines TRBV7-9 with TRBJ2-2; 12 positions agree with TRBD2. Germline CDR1 and CDR2: SEHNR and FQNEAQ (reference sequence). The J segment lost 4 bases and the V segment lost 6 bases, leaving 0 bases of the junction unmatched. CDR3 size: 14 residues. CDR3 amino acids: CASRTSGGTGELFF. DNA for the CDR3: TGTGCCAGCAGGACTAGCGGGGGCACCGGGGAGCTGTTTTTT.

This clonotype was seen a handful of times. The genes are TRBV27 and TRBJ2-7; 9 bases align to TRBD1. From germline, CDR1 is MNHEY and CDR2 SMNVEV (reference sequence). The length of the CDR3 is 15 residues. Trimming cost V 6 bases and J 4 bases; bases outside gene matches: 10. CDR3 bases: TGTGCCAGCAGACCTTGGACAGGGGTTACTTACGAGCAGTACTTC. Its protein is CASRPWTGVTYEQYF.

In its sample, this clonotype was seen a few times. This chain connects TRBV5-1 to TRBJ2-5; D is possibly TRBD1 or TRBD2 (7 bases each). Germline V lookup: CDR1 SGHRS, CDR2 YFSETQ. The V gene lost 1 base and the J gene lost 5 bases, with 15 bases spanning the gap. The CDR3 is 15 amino acids. The CDR3 protein is CASSLSRQGGETQYF. The CDR3 nucleotides read TGCGCCAGCAGCTTGAGCCGACAGGGAGGGGAGACCCAGTACTTC.

The chain recombines TRBV30 with TRBJ2-7, with TRBD1 matching over 8 bases. Germline-derived CDR1 and CDR2 are GTSNPN and SVGIG (reference sequence). The CDR3 spans 15 residues. V trimming: 0 bases; J trimming: 1 base; junction bases outside the gene matches: 5. CDR3 residues: CAWSVPRTGSYEQYF. Written as DNA, the CDR3 is TGTGCCTGGAGTGTCCCTCGGACAGGGTCCTACGAGCAGTACTTC.

This clonotype was counted a few times. The genes are TRBV11-2 and TRBJ1-2; no definite D call. Germline lookup yields CDR1 SGHAT and CDR2 FQNNGV. Trimming removed 2 bases at V and 1 base at J, with 14 bases between. CDR3 size: 16 residues. The CDR3 DNA reads as TGTGCCAGCAGCTTAAATCCCCCACTCGATAACTATGGCTACACCTTC. Its protein is CASSLNPPLDNYGYTF.

This clonotype occurred a few times. The CDR3 loop reads CASSLQLLDTGELFF. Here the CDR3 DNA reads TGCGCCAGCAGCTTACAGTTATTGGACACCGGGGAGCTGTTTTTT. This chain joins TRBV5-1 and TRBJ2-2; no firm D call. The V and J ends lost 2 bases and 3 bases respectively, with 11 bases between them. The CDR3 contains 15 residues. Per germline, CDR1 SGHRS and CDR2 YFSETQ.

The chain recombines TRBV11-2 with TRBJ1-3, with D uncertain. Trimming cost V 8 bases and J 4 bases, with 12 bases left between them. The CDR3 sequence is 13 residues long. Germline-derived CDR1 and CDR2 are SGHAT and FQNNGV. The DNA for the CDR3 is TGTGCCAGCGCCCCGGGTTGGGGAAACACCATATATTTT. Its protein product is CASAPGWGNTIYF.

The chain uses TRBV20-1 and TRBJ1-5; 9 bases match TRBD1. V lost 1 base, J lost 2 bases, and 6 bases stayed unmatched. Germline V gene data show CDR1 as DFQATT and CDR2 as SNEGSKA (reference sequence). The CDR3 covers 16 residues. The CDR3 coding sequence is TGCAGTGCTAGAGGTCGACAGGGGGGAGGCAATCAGCCCCAGCATTTT. This sequence encodes CSARGRQGGGNQPQHF.

The V gene is TRBV28, the J gene TRBJ2-3; 7 bases fit TRBD2. Germline values: CDR1 MDHEN, CDR2 SYDVKM. This CDR3 has 18 amino acids. V lost 6 bases and J lost 3; bases outside the gene matches: 18. This chain's CDR3 is CASSPIRFRGEWTDTQYF. CDR3 sequence (DNA): TGTGCCAGCAGCCCCATACGTTTCCGGGGGGAATGGACAGATACGCAGTATTTT. Supplemented by reference TRBV28 and TRBJ2-3, the full variable domain reads DVKVTQSSRYLVKRTGEKVFLECVQDMDHENMFWYRQDPGLGLRLIYFSYDVKMKEKGDIPEGYSVSREKKERFSLILESASTNQTSMYLCASSPIRFRGEWTDTQYFGPGTRLTVL.

The table lists this clonotype with a few counts. V gene TRBV5-1 combines with J gene TRBJ2-7, with D tentatively TRBD2 (6 bases). This CDR3 has 14 residues. Germline V CDR1 and CDR2: SGHRS, YFSETQ. V was clipped by 2 bases and J by 5 bases, with 14 bases between them. In nucleotides, the CDR3 is TGCGCCAGCAGCTTCGGGGGATGGGGAAACGAGCAGTACTTC. This sequence encodes CASSFGGWGNEQYF.

This clonotype turned up a few times. This chain joins TRBV5-6 and TRBJ1-4; D perhaps matches TRBD1 (5 bases). The germline V gene encodes CDR1 SGHDT and CDR2 YYEEEE. V was shortened by 4 bases and J by 5 bases, with 12 bases between the two germline ends. This CDR3 has 14 amino acids. CDR3 residues: CASSPTDKNEKLFF. DNA for the CDR3: TGTGCCAGCAGCCCGACAGACAAAAATGAAAAACTGTTTTTT. Based on the CDR3 plus reference TRBV5-6 and TRBJ1-4, the full variable domain is DAGVTQSPTHLIKTRGQQVTLRCSPKSGHDTVSWYQQALGQGPQFIFQYYEEEERQRGNFPDRFSGHQFPNYSSELNVNALLLGDSALYLCASSPTDKNEKLFFGSGTQLSVL.

This sequence joins TRBV20-1 and TRBJ2-3; TRBD2 aligns across 13 bases. The CDR3 runs to 17 residues. Germline-derived CDR1 and CDR2 are DFQATT and SNEGSKA (reference sequence). In DNA form, the CDR3 reads TGCAGGGGAAAAGGACTAGCGGGGGCCCTGGGCACAGATACGCAGTATTTT. Its protein product is CRGKGLAGALGTDTQYF.

This clonotype was detected only a few times. This sequence joins TRBV20-1 and TRBJ1-1, with TRBD1 as a possible D gene (5 bases). V was pared by 3 bases and J by 1 base, with 9 bases between. Germline assignment: CDR1 DFQATT and CDR2 SNEGSKA (reference sequence). CDR3 length: 13 residues. The chain's CDR3 is CSASWGTNTEAFF. The CDR3 DNA follows: TGCAGTGCTAGTTGGGGGACGAACACTGAAGCTTTCTTT.

This clonotype was seen more than once but under ten times. This chain joins TRBV28 and TRBJ2-7, with D perhaps assigned TRBD1 or TRBD2 (7 bases each). This CDR3 comprises 15 residues. The V gene's germline CDR1 is MDHEN and CDR2 SYDVKM. V was trimmed by 5 bases and J by 0 bases, leaving 14 bases between them. CDR3 sequence: CASSRGGGGSYEQYF. The CDR3 DNA sequence: TGTGCCAGCAGTAGAGGGGGCGGGGGCTCCTACGAGCAGTACTTC.

The chain couples TRBV4-3 to TRBJ2-3; the D gene is possibly TRBD1 (5 bases). The CDR3 spans 15 residues. Trimming stripped 0 bases from V and 6 bases from J, with 13 bases between. Germline V lookup: CDR1 LGHNA, CDR2 YSLEER. In DNA form, the CDR3 reads TGCGCCAGCAGCCAAGATAGATCAGGGTTGGATACGCAGTATTTT. This sequence encodes CASSQDRSGLDTQYF.